This record concerns one T cell receptor beta chain sequence. Its antigen is currently unknown. The germline V gene has CDR1 LNHDA and CDR2 SQIVND (reference sequence). V lost 5 bases to trimming and J lost 0 bases, with 13 bases between them. This CDR3 is built from 15 residues. This sample was taken from a study of T cell responses to AZD1222 COVID-19 vaccine. Study-wide background: Samples with a second dose at about 4 or about 12 weeks were pooled together.

The study, taken as a whole, reports: Every sample of the repertoires postdated the peak T cell response. Baseline seropositivity characterized only a handful of AZD1222 recipients. Unmutated variant regions are reportedly the target of nearly half of TCRs that are spike-specific.

Assay: immunoSEQ multiplex PCR; the TCRdb copy retains only in-frame clones and omits some. The sample includes 87,000 or so clones, about 89% of them seen just once. The material sequenced was peripheral blood, taken on day 0 of AZD1222 vaccination. The TCR was taken from an adult in good health. This chain uses TRBV19 with TRBJ1-1; D gene ambiguous. The CDR3 sequence is CASSLRAKMNTEAFF. DNA for the CDR3: TGTGCCAGTAGTCTCAGAGCAAAAATGAACACTGAAGCTTTCTTT.